Shown below are 21 T cell receptor beta chains from a single sample sequenced in a study of blood T cells in healthy people across ages. Primers used in a second PCR of roughly 7 to 12 cycles were a sample-barcoded 5' primer and a J-beta primer mix. TCRdb processed the 5' RACE reads anew with MiXCR; each CDR3 protein has one entry. Of 1 million to 1.2 million distinct CDR3 sequences in the sample, about two fifths were seen once. Sequencing was done on a sample of blood. The receptors stem from a man aged 18 to 29 in good health.

V gene TRBV11-2 combines with J gene TRBJ2-7, with D tentatively TRBD1 (6 bases). V shed 1 base and J shed 3 bases, with 22 bases lying between them. The CDR3 runs to 18 residues. From germline, CDR1 is SGHAT and CDR2 FQNNGV. CDR3 in amino acids: CASSLGWDPGTLVYEQYF. DNA of the CDR3: TGTGCCAGCAGCTTAGGGTGGGATCCGGGGACATTAGTCTACGAGCAGTACTTC.

The chain uses TRBV20-1 and TRBJ1-1; no firm D call. Trimming left V 6 bases short and J 1 base short, with 12 bases between. This CDR3 has 13 residues. Germline assignment: CDR1 DFQATT and CDR2 SNEGSKA (reference sequence). The CDR3 loop is CSAGEGRNTEAFF. CDR3 DNA: TGCAGTGCCGGCGAAGGACGGAACACTGAAGCTTTCTTT.

J is TRBJ1-1 and V is TRBV12-5; perhaps TRBD1 as D (6 bases). With 7 bases removed from V and 1 base from J, the gap between germline ends came to 7 bases. CDR1 is LGHNT, CDR2 FRNRAP, per germline. This CDR3 contains 12 residues. CDR3 DNA sequence: TGTGCTAGTGTACAGGGGAACACTGAAGCTTTCTTT. Translated, it gives CASVQGNTEAFF.

The chain carries TRBV25-1 and TRBJ1-4, with unresolved D. Trimming removed 3 bases at V and 8 bases at J, with 13 bases between. CDR1 MGHDK and CDR2 SYGVNS come from the germline V gene. The CDR3 length is 14 residues. In DNA form, the CDR3 reads TGTGCCAGCAGTGAGGCTGAGGGAAGGGAAAAACTGTTTTTT. Translating it yields CASSEAEGREKLFF.

As concerns this clonotype: A much larger clone lies one base from this, so it may be a read error. The rearrangement links TRBV7-2 to TRBJ2-1, with TRBD2 identical over 10 bases. Germline loops: CDR1 SGHTA, CDR2 FQGNSA. The V segment lost 2 bases and the J segment 8 bases; nucleotides outside the gene matches: 9. The CDR3 loop spans 16 amino acids. CDR3 DNA: TGTGCCAGCAGCTTACGTAGCGGGGGGAGTGGGGATGAGCAGTTCTTC. Translating gives CASSLRSGGSGDEQFF.

This chain joins TRBV27 and TRBJ2-2; possibly TRBD1 for D (6 bases). The V gene's germline CDR1 is MNHEY and CDR2 SMNVEV (reference sequence). Trimming took 2 bases from V and 9 from J, leaving 19 bases between them. The CDR3 contains 16 residues. The CDR3 loop is CASSLPRQGSYRELFF. CDR3 in DNA: TGTGCCAGCAGTTTACCGAGGCAGGGGAGTTACAGGGAGCTGTTTTTT.

This clonotype has just a few counts. The chain has TRBV27 and TRBJ1-2, with 7 bases lining up with TRBD1. The CDR3 covers 14 residues. J gave up 3 bases and V 5 bases, and 6 bases lay outside the gene matches. The V gene's germline CDR1 is MNHEY and CDR2 SMNVEV (reference sequence). The CDR3 DNA sequence: TGTGCCAGCAGTCCAGGGGGGTGGGACTATGGCTACACCTTC. This gives the protein CASSPGGWDYGYTF.

V is TRBV20-1 and J is TRBJ1-1; TRBD1 is a possible D gene (6 bases). The CDR3 is 15 residues long. CDR1 and CDR2 (germline): DFQATT, SNEGSKA (reference sequence). With 3 bases removed from V and 6 bases from J, the gap between germline ends came to 20 bases. CDR3 residues: CSARELDRSNAEAFF. The DNA of the CDR3 is TGCAGTGCTAGGGAACTAGACAGGTCCAACGCTGAAGCTTTCTTT.

The rearrangement links TRBV27 to TRBJ2-2; D is perhaps TRBD2 (7 bases). The V gene lost 0 bases and the J gene lost 6 bases, with 8 bases spanning the gap. The CDR3 spans 14 residues. Germline CDR1 reads MNHEY; CDR2 reads SMNVEV (reference sequence). This CDR3 reads CASSLSGGPGELFF. In DNA form, the CDR3 reads TGTGCCAGCAGTTTATCGGGGGGGCCCGGGGAGCTGTTTTTT.

The rearrangement joins TRBV7-2 to TRBJ2-5; no reliable D call. The V gene lost 4 bases and the J gene lost 2 bases, with 8 bases spanning the gap. Germline-derived CDR1 and CDR2 are SGHTA and FQGNSA. CDR3 length: 13 residues. In nucleotides, the CDR3 is TGTGCCAGCAGCTCACAGATTCAAGAGACCCAGTACTTC. It encodes CASSSQIQETQYF. The full variable domain, rest sourced from reference TRBV7-2 and TRBJ2-5, is GAGVSQSPSNKVTEKGKDVELRCDPISGHTALYWYRQSLGQGLEFLIYFQGNSAPDKSGLPSDRFSAERTGGSVSTLTIQRTQQEDSAVYLCASSSQIQETQYFGPGTRLLVL.

This clonotype was detected a few times. The J gene is TRBJ1-1, the V gene TRBV20-1, with D tentatively TRBD1 (5 bases). With 5 bases removed from V and 2 bases from J, the gap between germline ends came to 18 bases. CDR3 length equals 15 residues. Germline V gives CDR1 DFQATT, CDR2 SNEGSKA (reference sequence). Here the CDR3 reads CSARGRLGGNTEAFF. For the CDR3, the DNA is TGCAGTGCTCGGGGTCGCCTGGGGGGTAACACTGAAGCTTTCTTT.

Regarding this clonotype: At one end the junction does not follow the germline gene, possibly because of a read error. V usage is TRBV25-1 and J usage is TRBJ2-3; D gene unclear. The CDR3 length is 16 residues. From germline, CDR1 is MGHDK and CDR2 SYGVNS. CDR3 in amino acids: CVSRIQGPKFTDTQYF. For the CDR3, the DNA is TGTGTCAGCAGAATACAAGGACCCAAGTTCACAGATACGCAGTATTTT.

The genes are TRBV12-3 or TRBV12-4 and TRBJ2-3; D is perhaps TRBD2 (5 bases). V lost 0 bases, J lost 5 bases, and 12 bases lay in between. The CDR3 sequence is 15 residues long. CDR3 nucleotide sequence: TGTGCCAGCAGTTTAGCTCATCCCCGGGGAGATACGCAGTATTTT. It is translated as CASSLAHPRGDTQYF.

This clonotype is a singleton in its sample. The V gene is TRBV5-1, the J gene TRBJ1-2; no clear D. Germline CDR1 and CDR2: SGHRS and YFSETQ. V lost 0 bases, J lost 8 bases, and 20 bases lay in between. The CDR3 extends over 16 amino acids. For the CDR3, the DNA is TGCGCCAGCAGCTTGGGGCAGGACGGGGTTCTAGTAGGCTACACCTTC. It encodes CASSLGQDGVLVGYTF.

The V call is TRBV5-1, the J call TRBJ1-5; D may be TRBD1 (6 bases). V gave up 0 bases and J gave up 2 bases, with 12 bases separating them. The CDR3 sequence is 16 residues long. Germline V CDR1 and CDR2: SGHRS, YFSETQ. In nucleotides, the CDR3 is TGCGCCAGCAGCTTGGAGGCAGGGGTTGGCAATCAGCCCCAGCATTTT. This translates into CASSLEAGVGNQPQHF.

The chain recombines TRBV27 with TRBJ1-1; the D is unclear. Germline CDR1 is MNHEY and CDR2 is SMNVEV (reference sequence). This CDR3 comprises 17 residues. Trimming removed 5 bases from V and 1 base from J, with 20 bases in between. CDR3 in DNA: TGTGCCAGCAGTCCCCTAGTTTACGTCCAGCCGAACACTGAAGCTTTCTTT. Residues: CASSPLVYVQPNTEAFF.

V gene TRBV9 combines with J gene TRBJ2-1; weak D call: TRBD1 (6 bases). The germline CDR1 and CDR2 sequences are SGDLS and YYNGEE. CDR3 length: 12 amino acids. The V end lost 8 bases, the J end lost 8 bases, and 14 bases lay between the germline ends. CDR3: CASSTGPHEQFF. CDR3 in DNA: TGTGCCAGTAGTACAGGGCCCCATGAGCAGTTCTTC.

The chain's CDR3 is CASSQDPLSETQYF. The CDR3 DNA reads TGTGCCAGCAGCCAAGACCCTCTCTCAGAGACCCAGTACTTC. The rearrangement links TRBV3-1 to TRBJ2-5, with unresolved D. Per germline, CDR1 LGHDT and CDR2 YNNKEL (reference sequence). V gave up 0 bases and J gave up 4 bases, with 9 bases separating them. This CDR3 region has 14 residues.

This rearrangement joins TRBV30 to TRBJ1-2; D ambiguous. The CDR3 is 13 residues long. Germline loops: CDR1 GTSNPN, CDR2 SVGIG (reference sequence). Between the trimmed V and J ends, which lost 2 bases and 4 bases, there was a span of 11 bases. CDR3 in amino acids: CAWSTQGLYGYTF. The CDR3 DNA is TGTGCCTGGAGTACCCAAGGCCTCTATGGCTACACCTTC.

This clonotype turned up a few times. The chain is built from TRBV12-3 or TRBV12-4 and TRBJ1-2; D unclear. The CDR3 spans 16 residues. Deletions cut 5 bases from V and 2 bases from J, with 18 bases between. The DNA of the CDR3 is TGTGCCAGCAGTCTGCGGACTGGCGCTCCCAACTATGGCTACACCTTC. Its translation: CASSLRTGAPNYGYTF.

This clonotype was seen a few times. This rearrangement joins TRBV11-2 to TRBJ2-5; D possibly corresponds to TRBD2 (5 bases). The CDR3 has 15 residues. Germline CDR1 is SGHAT and CDR2 is FQNNGV. The germline V and J ends were trimmed by 4 bases and 4 bases, with 16 bases remaining between them. The CDR3 here is CASSSPRERVETQYF. The CDR3 nucleotides read TGTGCCAGCAGCTCCCCCCGTGAGAGGGTAGAGACCCAGTACTTC.